This TCR beta chain was retrieved from a study of radiotherapy plus CTLA-4 blockade in lung cancer (dated by TCRdb to about 2018). About the full investigation: Objective responses were observed in about a sixth of enrolled patients, and disease control was achieved in 25% to 35%.

In regard to this clone: Its recognized antigen is unknown. Per-base quality was not reported, and no clone a single base away is much larger than it.

The junction carries 9 bases between V and J, which are trimmed by 4 bases and 6 bases respectively. The CDR3 numbers 13 residues from cysteine through phenylalanine. The entry retains the CDR3 DNA only, 39 bases that are in frame from base 1. From the germline V gene, CDR1 is KGHSH and CDR2 is LQKENI. Beyond this particular receptor, the publication reports: TCR clones derived from tumors expanded in peripheral blood after treatment with radiotherapy and ipilimumab. Increased serum interferon-beta after radiation, together with early dynamic changes in blood T cell clones, were reported to be the strongest predictors of response.

The study tested focal radiation therapy combined with CTLA-4 blockade (ipilimumab) in patients with chemo-refractory metastatic non-small-cell lung cancer. Library creation used the immunoSEQ multiplex PCR assay. Sourced from immuneACCESS, this table was stored by TCRdb with only in-frame sequences that have V and J called. A share of the clones is absent; for the studies checked, an unresolved V gene accounts for under half, and the remainder has no known explanation. Across this sample there are some 100,000 clones, with about 83% seen only once. The biggest ten clones account for about 15% of the sample.

The specimen comprised peripheral blood, sampled from a patient treated with radiotherapy plus ipilimumab. This sequence originates from a human donor with non-small cell lung cancer that progressed on radiotherapy plus ipilimumab. The V and J genes are TRBV18 and TRBJ2-2; the D gene is unclear. The CDR3 is CASSLERPGELFF. At the DNA level, the sequence is TGTGCCAGCTCACTTGAACGTCCCGGGGAGCTGTTTTTT.